A selection of T cell receptor beta chains follows, all from one sample in a study of cytomegalovirus exposure and HLA in healthy donors. The assay was immunoSEQ multiplex PCR, and TCRdb's table has in-frame clones only and misses some. The table lists 200,000 to 250,000 clones, about 83% of them singletons. The sequencing input was PBMCs. The receptors derive from a human donor in good health. Each CDR3 is given with its conserved first and last residue. D genes are given only for firm matches. The size entry is marked missing in some rows and otherwise reads once, few, many or a size class.

TRBJ1-1 NA NA TRBV6-5 CASTGSTEAFF TGTGCCAGCACCGGGAGCACTGAAGCTTTCTTT
TRBJ2-7 NA few TRBV11-3 CASSPGGGLSYEQYF TGTGCCAGCAGCCCTGGGGGGGGGCTCTCCTACGAGCAGTACTTC
TRBJ2-3 TRBD2 few TRBV6-5 CASSSTSGRGADTQYF TGTGCCAGCAGTTCGACTAGCGGGAGGGGGGCAGATACGCAGTATTTT
TRBJ2-7 NA NA TRBV29-1 CSVARGVTYEQYF TGCAGCGTTGCGCGCGGAGTTACATACGAGCAGTACTTC
TRBJ1-5 NA once TRBV7-2 CASSPEVGRVWQPQHF TGTGCCAGCAGCCCGGAGGTGGGGAGGGTCTGGCAGCCCCAGCATTTT
TRBJ2-7 NA once TRBV10-1 CASSRGSSYEQYF TGCGCCAGCTCTCGGGGTAGCTCCTACGAGCAGTACTTC
TRBJ2-1 NA NA TRBV6-4 CASPGYNEQFF TGTGCCAGCCCGGGGTACAATGAGCAGTTCTTC
TRBJ2-5 TRBD1 NA TRBV27 CASSPGTGAGTQYF TGTGCCAGCAGTCCAGGGACAGGGGCCGGGACCCAGTACTTC
TRBJ2-2 NA NA TRBV19 CASSIDRGTGELFF TGTGCCAGTAGTATAGACAGGGGCACCGGGGAGCTGTTTTTT
TRBJ2-7 TRBD2 NA TRBV4-2 CASSQNLGTSGAYEQYF TGTGCCAGCAGCCAAAACCTAGGGACTAGCGGCGCCTACGAGCAGTACTTC
TRBJ2-1 TRBD2 NA TRBV4-1 CASTPSGSSYNEQFF TGCGCCAGCACCCCTAGCGGAAGCTCCTACAATGAGCAGTTCTTC
TRBJ2-7 NA NA TRBV21-1 CASRVHDQRPGYEQYF TGTGCCAGCAGGGTCCACGACCAGCGTCCTGGCTACGAGCAGTACTTC
TRBJ2-7 TRBD2 NA TRBV6-5 CASSFRGVAGGQYF TGTGCCAGCTCCTTCAGAGGGGTAGCGGGAGGGCAGTACTTC
TRBJ2-1 TRBD2 NA TRBV7-2 CASRTSGRGVLF TGTGCCAGCAGGACTAGCGGGAGAGGGGTGCTCTTC
TRBJ1-2 TRBD1 NA TRBV5-1 CASTKSGGTGVYGYTF TGCGCCAGCACGAAGTCGGGGGGGACAGGGGTCTATGGCTACACCTTC
TRBJ2-3 NA once TRBV30 CAWSVQGGGLHTQYF TGTGCCTGGAGTGTACAAGGGGGGGGCTTGCATACGCAGTATTTT
TRBJ1-2 NA NA TRBV28 CASSLFGFYGYTF TGTGCCAGCAGTTTATTCGGGTTTTATGGCTACACCTTC
TRBJ1-1 TRBD1 NA TRBV14 CASSQGWTGRRLEAFF TGTGCCAGCAGCCAGGGGTGGACAGGGAGAAGACTTGAAGCTTTCTTT
TRBJ1-4 TRBD1 NA TRBV15 CATSRGSFRDSHEKLFF TGTGCCACCAGCAGAGGATCTTTCCGGGACAGTCATGAAAAACTGTTTTTT
TRBJ2-7 TRBD2 NA TRBV19 CASSVRGLPSYEQYF TGTGCCAGTAGTGTACGGGGACTACCTTCCTACGAGCAGTACTTC
TRBJ2-2 NA NA TRBV5-1 CAHLQGGATGELFF TGCGCCCACCTACAGGGTGGTGCCACCGGGGAGCTGTTTTTT
TRBJ1-2 TRBD1 NA TRBV4-1 CASSQGHNSGGTVGYGYTF TGCGCCAGCAGCCAAGGACACAATTCAGGGGGGACGGTCGGCTATGGCTACACCTTC